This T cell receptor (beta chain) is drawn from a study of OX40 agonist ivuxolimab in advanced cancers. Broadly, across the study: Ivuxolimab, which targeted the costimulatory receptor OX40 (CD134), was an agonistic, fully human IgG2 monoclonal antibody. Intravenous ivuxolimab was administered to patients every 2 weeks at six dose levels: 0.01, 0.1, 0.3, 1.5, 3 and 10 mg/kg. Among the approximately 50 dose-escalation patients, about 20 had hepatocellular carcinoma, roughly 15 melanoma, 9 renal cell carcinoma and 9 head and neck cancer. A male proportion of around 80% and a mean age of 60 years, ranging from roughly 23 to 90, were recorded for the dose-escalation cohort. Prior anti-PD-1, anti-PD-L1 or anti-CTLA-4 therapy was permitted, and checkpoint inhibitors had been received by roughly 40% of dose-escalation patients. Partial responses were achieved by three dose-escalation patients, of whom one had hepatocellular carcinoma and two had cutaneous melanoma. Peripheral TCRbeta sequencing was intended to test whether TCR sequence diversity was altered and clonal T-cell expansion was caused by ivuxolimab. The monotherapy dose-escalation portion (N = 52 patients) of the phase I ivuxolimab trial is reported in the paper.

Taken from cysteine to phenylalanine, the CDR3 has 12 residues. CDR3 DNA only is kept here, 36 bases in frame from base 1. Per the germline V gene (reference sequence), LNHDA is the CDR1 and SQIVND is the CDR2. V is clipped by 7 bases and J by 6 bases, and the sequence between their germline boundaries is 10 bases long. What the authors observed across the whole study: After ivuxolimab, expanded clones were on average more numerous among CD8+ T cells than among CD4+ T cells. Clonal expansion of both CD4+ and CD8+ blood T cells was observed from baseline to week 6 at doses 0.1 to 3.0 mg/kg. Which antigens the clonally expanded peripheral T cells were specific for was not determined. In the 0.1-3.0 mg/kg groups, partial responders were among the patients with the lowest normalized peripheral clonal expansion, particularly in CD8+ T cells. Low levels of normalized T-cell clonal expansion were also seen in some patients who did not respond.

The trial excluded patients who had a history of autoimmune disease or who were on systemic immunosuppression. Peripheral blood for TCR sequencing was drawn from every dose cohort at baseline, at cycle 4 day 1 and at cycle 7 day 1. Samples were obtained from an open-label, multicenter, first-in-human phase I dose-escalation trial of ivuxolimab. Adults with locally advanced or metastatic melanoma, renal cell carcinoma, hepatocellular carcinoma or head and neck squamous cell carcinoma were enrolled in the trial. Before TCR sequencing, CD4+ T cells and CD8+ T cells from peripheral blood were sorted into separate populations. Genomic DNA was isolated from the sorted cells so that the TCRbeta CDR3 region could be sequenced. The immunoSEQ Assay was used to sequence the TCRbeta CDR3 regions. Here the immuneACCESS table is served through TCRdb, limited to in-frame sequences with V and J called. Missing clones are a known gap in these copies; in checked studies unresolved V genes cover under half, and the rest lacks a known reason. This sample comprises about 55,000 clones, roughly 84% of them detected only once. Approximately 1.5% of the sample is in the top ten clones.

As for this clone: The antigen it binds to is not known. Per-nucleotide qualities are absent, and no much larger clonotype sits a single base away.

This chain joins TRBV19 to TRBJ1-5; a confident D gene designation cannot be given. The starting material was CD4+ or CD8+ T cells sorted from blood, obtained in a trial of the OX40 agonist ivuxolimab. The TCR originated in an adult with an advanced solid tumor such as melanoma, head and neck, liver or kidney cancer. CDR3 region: CASTGLSQPQHF. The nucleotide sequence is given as TGTGCCAGTACGGGGTTAAGTCAGCCCCAGCATTTT.